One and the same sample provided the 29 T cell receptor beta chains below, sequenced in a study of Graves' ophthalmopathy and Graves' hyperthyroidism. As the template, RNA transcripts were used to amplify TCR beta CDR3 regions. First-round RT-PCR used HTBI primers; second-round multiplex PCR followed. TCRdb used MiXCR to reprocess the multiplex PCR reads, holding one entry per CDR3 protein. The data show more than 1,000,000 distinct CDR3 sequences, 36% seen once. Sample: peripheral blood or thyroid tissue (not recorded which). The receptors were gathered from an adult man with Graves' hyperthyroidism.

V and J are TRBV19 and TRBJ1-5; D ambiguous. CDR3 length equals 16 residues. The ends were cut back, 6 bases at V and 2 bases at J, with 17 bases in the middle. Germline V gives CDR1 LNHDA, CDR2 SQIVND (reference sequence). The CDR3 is CASSRSGMMGNQPQHF. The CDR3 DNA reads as TGTGCCAGTAGCCGGTCGGGGATGATGGGCAATCAGCCCCAGCATTTT. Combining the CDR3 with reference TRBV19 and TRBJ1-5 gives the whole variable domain DGGITQSPKYLFRKEGQNVTLSCEQNLNHDAMYWYRQDPGQGLRLIYYSQIVNDFQKGDIAEGYSVSREKKESFPLTVTSAQKNPTAFYLCASSRSGMMGNQPQHFGDGTRLSIL.

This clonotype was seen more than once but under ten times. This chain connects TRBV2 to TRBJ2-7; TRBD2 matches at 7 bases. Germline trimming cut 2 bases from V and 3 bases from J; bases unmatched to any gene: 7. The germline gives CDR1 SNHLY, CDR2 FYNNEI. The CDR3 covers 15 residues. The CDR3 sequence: CASSEYKGGIYEQYF. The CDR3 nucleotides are TGTGCCAGCAGTGAATATAAGGGAGGGATCTACGAGCAGTACTTC.

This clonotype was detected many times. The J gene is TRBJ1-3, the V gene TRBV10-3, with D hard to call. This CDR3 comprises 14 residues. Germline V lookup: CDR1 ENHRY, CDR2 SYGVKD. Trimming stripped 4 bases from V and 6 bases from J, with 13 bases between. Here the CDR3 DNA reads TGTGCCATCAGTGCCCTCGAGAACGCAAACACCATATATTTT. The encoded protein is CAISALENANTIYF.

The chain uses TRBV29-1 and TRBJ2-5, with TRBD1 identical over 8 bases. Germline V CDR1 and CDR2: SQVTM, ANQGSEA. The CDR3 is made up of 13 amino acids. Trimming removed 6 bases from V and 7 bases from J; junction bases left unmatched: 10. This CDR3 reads CSVPVRGRGTQYF. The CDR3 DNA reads TGCAGCGTACCAGTCAGGGGGCGCGGGACCCAGTACTTC. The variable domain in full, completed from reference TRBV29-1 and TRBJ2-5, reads SAVISQKPSRDICQRGTSLTIQCQVDSQVTMMFWYRQQPGQSLTLIATANQGSEATYESGFVIDKFPISRPNLTFSTLTVSNMSPEDSSIYLCSVPVRGRGTQYFGPGTRLLVL.

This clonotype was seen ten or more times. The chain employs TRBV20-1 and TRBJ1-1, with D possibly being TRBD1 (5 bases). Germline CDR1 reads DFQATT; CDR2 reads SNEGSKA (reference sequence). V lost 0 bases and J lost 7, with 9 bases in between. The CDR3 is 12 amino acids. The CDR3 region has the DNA TGCAGTGCTAGAGAGGCAGGGCGTGAAGCTTTCTTT. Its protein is CSAREAGREAFF.

This CDR3 is CASSVGGTGRNQPQHF. The CDR3, as DNA: TGTGCCAGCAGCGTAGGTGGGACAGGCCGCAATCAGCCCCAGCATTTT. J is TRBJ1-5 and V is TRBV9; 8 bases map to TRBD1. Germline CDR1 SGDLS, CDR2 YYNGEE. The CDR3 totals 16 residues. Losses at the gene ends were 0 bases for V and 2 bases for J; bases not matched to a gene: 4.

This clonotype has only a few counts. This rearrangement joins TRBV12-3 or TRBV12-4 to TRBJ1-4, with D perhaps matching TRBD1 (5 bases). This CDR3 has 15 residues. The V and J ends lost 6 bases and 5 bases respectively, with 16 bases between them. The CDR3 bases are TGTGCCAGCAGCAGAGGGACGGCGGGGAATGAAAAACTGTTTTTT. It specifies CASSRGTAGNEKLFF.

In DNA, the CDR3 is TGTGCCAGCAGCTCCAGACTAGCGGGAACCTACGAGCAGTACTTC. Amino acids: CASSSRLAGTYEQYF. The genes are TRBV7-9 and TRBJ2-7, with TRBD2 matching 11 bases. This CDR3 contains 15 residues. V dropped 4 bases and J dropped 2; count of bases not matched to a gene: 4. Germline V gives CDR1 SEHNR, CDR2 FQNEAQ (reference sequence).

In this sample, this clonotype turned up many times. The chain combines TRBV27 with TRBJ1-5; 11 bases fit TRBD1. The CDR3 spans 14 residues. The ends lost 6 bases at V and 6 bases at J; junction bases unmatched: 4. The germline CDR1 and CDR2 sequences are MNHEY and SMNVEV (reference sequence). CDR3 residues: CASSQGTGGQPQHF. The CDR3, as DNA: TGTGCCAGCAGCCAAGGGACAGGGGGTCAGCCCCAGCATTTT.

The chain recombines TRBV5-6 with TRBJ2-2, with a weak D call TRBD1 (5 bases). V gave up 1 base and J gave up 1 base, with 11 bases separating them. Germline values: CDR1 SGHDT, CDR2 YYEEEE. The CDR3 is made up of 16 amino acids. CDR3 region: CASSLYGQGNTGELFF. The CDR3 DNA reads TGTGCCAGCAGCTTGTACGGGCAGGGGAACACCGGGGAGCTGTTTTTT.

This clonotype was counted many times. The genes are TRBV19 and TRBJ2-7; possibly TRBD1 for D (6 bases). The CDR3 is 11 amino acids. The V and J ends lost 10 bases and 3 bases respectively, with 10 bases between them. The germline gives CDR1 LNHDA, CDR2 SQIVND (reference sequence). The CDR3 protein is CATKQGYEQYF. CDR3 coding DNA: TGTGCCACAAAACAGGGCTACGAGCAGTACTTC.

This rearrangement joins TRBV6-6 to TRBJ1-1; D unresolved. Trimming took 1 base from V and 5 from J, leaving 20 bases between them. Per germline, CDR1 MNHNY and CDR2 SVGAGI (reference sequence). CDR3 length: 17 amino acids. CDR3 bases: TGTGCCAGCAGTTACTTTGGCGAGGGTATAGTCGTGACTGAAGCTTTCTTT. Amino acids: CASSYFGEGIVVTEAFF.

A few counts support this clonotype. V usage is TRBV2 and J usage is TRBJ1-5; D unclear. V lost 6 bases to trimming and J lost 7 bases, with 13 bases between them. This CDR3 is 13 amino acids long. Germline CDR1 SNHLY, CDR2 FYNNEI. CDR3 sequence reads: CASSQNINQPQHF. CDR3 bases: TGTGCCAGCAGCCAAAATATTAACCAGCCCCAGCATTTT.

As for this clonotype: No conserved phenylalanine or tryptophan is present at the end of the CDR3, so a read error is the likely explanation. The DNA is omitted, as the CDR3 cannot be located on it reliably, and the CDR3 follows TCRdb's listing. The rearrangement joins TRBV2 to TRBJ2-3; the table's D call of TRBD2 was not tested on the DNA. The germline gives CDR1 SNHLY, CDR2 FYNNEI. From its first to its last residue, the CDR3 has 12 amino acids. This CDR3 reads CASSDQDGPPRS.

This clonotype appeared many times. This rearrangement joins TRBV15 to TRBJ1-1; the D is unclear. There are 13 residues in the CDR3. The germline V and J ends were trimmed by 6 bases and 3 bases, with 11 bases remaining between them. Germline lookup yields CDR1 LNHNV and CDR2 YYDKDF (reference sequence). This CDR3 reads CATSPARYTEAFF. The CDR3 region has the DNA TGTGCCACCAGTCCGGCTAGGTACACTGAAGCTTTCTTT.

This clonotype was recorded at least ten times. The CDR3 nucleotides read TGTGCCAGCAGTGAGCCGGGGCAGGGGTTTGGCTACACCTTC. This codes for CASSEPGQGFGYTF. The chain combines TRBV25-1 with TRBJ1-2, with D perhaps TRBD1 (6 bases). The CDR3 loop spans 14 amino acids. Deletions cut 3 bases from V and 7 bases from J, with 15 bases between. Per the germline V gene, CDR1 is MGHDK and CDR2 is SYGVNS.

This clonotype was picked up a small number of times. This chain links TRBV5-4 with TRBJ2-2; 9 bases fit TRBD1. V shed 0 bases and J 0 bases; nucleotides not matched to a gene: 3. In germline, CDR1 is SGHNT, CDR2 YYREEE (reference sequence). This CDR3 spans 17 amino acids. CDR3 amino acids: CASSLDRTGANTGELFF. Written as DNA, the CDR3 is TGTGCCAGCAGCTTGGATAGGACAGGGGCGAACACCGGGGAGCTGTTTTTT.

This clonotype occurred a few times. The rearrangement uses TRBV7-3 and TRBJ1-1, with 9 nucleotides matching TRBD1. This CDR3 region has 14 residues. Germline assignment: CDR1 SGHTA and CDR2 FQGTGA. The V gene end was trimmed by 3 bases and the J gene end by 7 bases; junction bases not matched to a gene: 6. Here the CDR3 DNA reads TGTGCCAGCAGCTTGGGGGACAGGGCTCATGAAGCTTTCTTT. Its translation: CASSLGDRAHEAFF.

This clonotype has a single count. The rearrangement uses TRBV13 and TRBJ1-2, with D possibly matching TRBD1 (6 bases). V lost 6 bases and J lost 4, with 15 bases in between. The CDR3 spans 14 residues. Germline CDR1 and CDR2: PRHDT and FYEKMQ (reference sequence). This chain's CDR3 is CASSTTGYLYGYTF. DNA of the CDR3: TGTGCCAGCAGTACCACAGGGTACCTCTATGGCTACACCTTC. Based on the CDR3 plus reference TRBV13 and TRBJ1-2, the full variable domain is AAGVIQSPRHLIKEKRETATLKCYPIPRHDTVYWYQQGPGQDPQFLISFYEKMQSDKGSIPDRFSAQQFSDYHSELNMSSLELGDSALYFCASSTTGYLYGYTFGSGTRLTVV.

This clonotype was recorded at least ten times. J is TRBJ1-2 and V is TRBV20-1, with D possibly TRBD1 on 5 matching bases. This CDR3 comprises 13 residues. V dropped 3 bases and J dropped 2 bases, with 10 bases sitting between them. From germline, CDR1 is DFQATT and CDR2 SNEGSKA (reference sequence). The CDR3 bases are TGCAGTGCTAGGAGGACACCCAACTATGGCTACACCTTC. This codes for CSARRTPNYGYTF.

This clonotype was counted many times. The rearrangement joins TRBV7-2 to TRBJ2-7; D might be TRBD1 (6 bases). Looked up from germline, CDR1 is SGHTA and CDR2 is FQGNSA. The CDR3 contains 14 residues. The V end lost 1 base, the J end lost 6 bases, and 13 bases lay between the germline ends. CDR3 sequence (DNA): TGTGCCAGCAGCTTAGATCGAAGCAGGGGCGAGCAGTACTTC. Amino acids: CASSLDRSRGEQYF. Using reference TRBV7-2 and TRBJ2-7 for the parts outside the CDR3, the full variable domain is GAGVSQSPSNKVTEKGKDVELRCDPISGHTALYWYRQSLGQGLEFLIYFQGNSAPDKSGLPSDRFSAERTGGSVSTLTIQRTQQEDSAVYLCASSLDRSRGEQYFGPGTRLTVT.

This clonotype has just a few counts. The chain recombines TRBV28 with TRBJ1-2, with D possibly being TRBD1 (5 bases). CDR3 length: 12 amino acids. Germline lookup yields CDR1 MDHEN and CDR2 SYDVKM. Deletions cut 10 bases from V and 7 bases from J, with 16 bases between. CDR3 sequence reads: CATPAWGSGYTF. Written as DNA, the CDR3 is TGTGCCACTCCGGCGTGGGGCTCTGGCTACACCTTC.

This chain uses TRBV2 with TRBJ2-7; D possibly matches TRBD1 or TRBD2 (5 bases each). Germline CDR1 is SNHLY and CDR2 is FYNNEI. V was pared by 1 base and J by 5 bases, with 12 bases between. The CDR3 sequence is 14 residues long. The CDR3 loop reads CASSEELRDHEQYF. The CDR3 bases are TGTGCCAGCAGTGAAGAATTAAGGGACCACGAGCAGTACTTC.

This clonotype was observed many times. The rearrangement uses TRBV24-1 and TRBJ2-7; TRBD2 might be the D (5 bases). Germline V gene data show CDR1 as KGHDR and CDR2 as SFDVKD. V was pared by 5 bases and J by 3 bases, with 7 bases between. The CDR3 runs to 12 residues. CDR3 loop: CATSAGNYEQYF. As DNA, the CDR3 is TGTGCCACCAGTGCGGGAAACTACGAGCAGTACTTC.

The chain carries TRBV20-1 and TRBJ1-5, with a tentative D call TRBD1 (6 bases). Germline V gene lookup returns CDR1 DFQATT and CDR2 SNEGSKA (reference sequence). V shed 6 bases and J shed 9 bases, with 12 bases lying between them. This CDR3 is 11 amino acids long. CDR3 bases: TGCAGTGCGAGGGGGGGTGGGCCCCAGCATTTT. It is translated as CSARGGGPQHF.

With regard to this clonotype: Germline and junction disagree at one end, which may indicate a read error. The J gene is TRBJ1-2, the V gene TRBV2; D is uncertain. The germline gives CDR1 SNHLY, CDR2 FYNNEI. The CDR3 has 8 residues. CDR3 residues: CASGGLPF. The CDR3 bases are TGTGCCAGCGGAGGGCTACCCTTC.

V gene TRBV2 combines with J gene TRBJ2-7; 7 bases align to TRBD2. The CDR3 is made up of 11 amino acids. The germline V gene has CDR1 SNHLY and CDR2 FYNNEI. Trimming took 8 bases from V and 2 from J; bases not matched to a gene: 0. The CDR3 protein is CASGGAYEQYF. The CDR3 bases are TGTGCCAGCGGGGGGGCCTACGAGCAGTACTTC.

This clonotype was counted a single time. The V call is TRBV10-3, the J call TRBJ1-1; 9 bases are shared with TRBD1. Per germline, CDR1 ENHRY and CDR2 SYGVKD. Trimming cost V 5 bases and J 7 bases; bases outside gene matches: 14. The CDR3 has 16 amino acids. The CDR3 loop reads CAISTSGTGNNNEAFF. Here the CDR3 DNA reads TGTGCCATCAGTACCTCCGGGACAGGGAATAATAATGAAGCTTTCTTT.

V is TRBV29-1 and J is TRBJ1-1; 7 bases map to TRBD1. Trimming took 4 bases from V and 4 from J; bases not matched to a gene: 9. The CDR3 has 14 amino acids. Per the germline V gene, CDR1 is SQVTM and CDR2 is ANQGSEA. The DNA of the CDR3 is TGCAGCGTTGTAGGCAGGGGGGGGTTCACTGAAGCTTTCTTT. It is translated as CSVVGRGGFTEAFF.